This is a list of T cell receptor beta chains from one sample in a study of T cell repertoires in cytomegalovirus infection. TCRdb re-derived calls from the reads in MiXCR, one entry per CDR3 protein. Of around 530,000 distinct CDR3 sequences in the sample, about 15% are singletons; the top ten hold 20% to 30%. Input material: CD8+ T cells from PBMCs. These receptors came from a human donor in good health (CMV status not recorded). Some clones in this sample may be carry-over from other donors' samples. The CDR3 runs from the conserved cysteine through the conserved F or W. The D gene is left open where the match is weak. The size entry is marked missing in some rows and otherwise reads once, few, many or a size class.

d_call clone_size j_call v_call cdr3_aa cdr3_nt
TRBD1 many TRBJ1-5 TRBV7-2 CASSLTGDSNQPQHF TGTGCCAGCAGCTTAACAGGGGATAGCAATCAGCCCCAGCATTTT
NA few TRBJ1-6 TRBV19 CASSIPGEGSPLHF TGTGCCAGTAGTATTCCAGGGGAAGGTTCACCCCTCCACTTT
NA NA TRBJ1-5 TRBV19 CASIQGYSNQPQHF TGTGCCAGTATCCAGGGTTATAGCAATCAGCCCCAGCATTTT
TRBD1 NA TRBJ2-6 TRBV6-5 CASSYLVTGAGANVLTF TGTGCCAGCAGTTACCTTGTGACAGGGGCCGGGGCCAACGTCCTGACTTTC
NA NA TRBJ1-1 TRBV7-9 CASSRDFEAFF TGTGCCAGCAGTCGGGACTTTGAAGCTTTCTTT
TRBD2 many TRBJ2-3 TRBV27 CASSLRTSGSLGTQYF TGTGCCAGCAGTTTAAGGACTAGCGGGAGTCTCGGTACGCAGTATTTT
NA few TRBJ2-7 TRBV27 CATALASDSYEQYF TGTGCCACCGCCTTAGCTAGCGACTCCTACGAGCAGTACTTC
TRBD1 NA TRBJ2-7 TRBV7-6 CASSLPTGGSIEQYF TGTGCCAGCAGCTTACCGACAGGGGGGTCGATCGAGCAGTACTTC
NA few TRBJ1-1 TRBV27 CASSLGRGGEAFF TGTGCCAGCAGTTTGGGCAGGGGAGGTGAAGCTTTCTTT
NA NA TRBJ2-2 TRBV30 CAWSSVTGELFF TGTGCCTGGAGTAGTGTAACCGGGGAGCTGTTTTTT
NA once TRBJ2-7 TRBV28 CASSSRLTPYEQYF TGTGCCAGCAGTTCCAGGCTCACCCCCTACGAGCAGTACTTC
NA few TRBJ2-2 TRBV12-3/TRBV12-4 CASWNTGELFF TGTGCCAGCTGGAACACCGGGGAGCTGTTTTTT
NA many TRBJ2-5 TRBV7-2 CASSLVSGGDAETQYF TGTGCCAGCAGCTTAGTGTCAGGGGGGGACGCAGAGACCCAGTACTTC
TRBD2 many TRBJ2-7 TRBV6-1 CARRLSGRVEGYEQYF TGTGCCCGACGACTAAGCGGGAGGGTCGAGGGCTACGAGCAGTACTTC
NA many TRBJ1-1 TRBV12-3/TRBV12-4 CASRGMRGGGYEAFF TGTGCCAGCAGGGGGATGCGAGGGGGAGGGTATGAAGCTTTCTTT
NA many TRBJ1-4 TRBV27 CASSHHQGFSEKLFF TGTGCCAGCAGTCATCACCAGGGGTTCAGTGAAAAACTGTTTTTT
NA many TRBJ2-5 TRBV24-1 CATSDAPGGQETQYF TGTGCCACCAGTGACGCCCCCGGCGGGCAAGAGACCCAGTACTTC
NA many TRBJ2-7 TRBV4-1 CASSLASQPLYEQYF TGCGCCAGCAGCCTAGCGTCACAGCCCCTTTACGAGCAGTACTTC
NA NA TRBJ2-3 TRBV4-2 CASSRGGTRDTQYF TGTGCCAGCAGCCGAGGGGGGACCAGAGATACGCAGTATTTT
NA many TRBJ1-1 TRBV11-2 CASSLEPSEAFF TGTGCCAGCAGCTTAGAACCTTCTGAAGCTTTCTTT
TRBD2 many TRBJ2-7 TRBV10-3 CAITTMGTSGGVEQYF TGTGCCATCACCACTATGGGGACTAGCGGGGGAGTTGAGCAGTACTTC
NA few TRBJ1-1 TRBV5-5 CASSLSPIDLKALNTEAFF TGTGCCAGCAGCTTGAGCCCGATTGACTTGAAAGCCTTGAACACTGAAGCTTTCTTT
NA many TRBJ2-7 TRBV12-3/TRBV12-4 CASSPWSESHGYEQYF TGTGCCAGCAGTCCATGGTCGGAGAGCCACGGCTACGAGCAGTACTTC
NA few TRBJ2-1 TRBV7-9 CASSHSGDEQFF TGTGCCAGCAGCCACAGTGGCGATGAGCAGTTCTTC
NA NA TRBJ1-2 TRBV11-2 CASSLNLRGDGANYGYTF TGTGCCAGCAGCCTAAACCTTAGAGGGGACGGAGCTAACTATGGCTACACCTTC
NA NA TRBJ2-3 TRBV13 CASSLEKYRTDTQYF TGTGCCAGCAGCTTAGAGAAGTATCGCACAGATACGCAGTATTTT